This T cell receptor (beta chain) comes out of a study of T cells after yellow fever vaccination. Germline lookup yields CDR1 MDHEN and CDR2 SYDVKM. J lost 7 bases, V lost 5 bases, and 7 bases had no gene match. The CDR3 covers 15 residues. 5'RACE template switching generated TCR cDNA, adding a universal primer site and UMIs. One entry per CDR3 protein, called by TCRdb with MiXCR from the 5' RACE reads. The sample contains under 200,000 distinct CDR3 sequences, 9.5% to 12% of which appear only once. Notes on the study in general: Clones from primary vaccination mostly reappeared after the booster (less than 98% CD4, under 90% CD8). Abundant clonotypes from the bulk population could get into FACS-sorted repertoires as contaminants.

As regards this clonotype: The antigen is undetermined.

The chain is built from TRBV28 and TRBJ2-1, with TRBD2 identical over 11 bases. The receptor was isolated from a man aged 18 to 30 who received the YFV17D yellow fever vaccine. The source was CD8+ T cells sorted from PBMCs, collected 15 days after the yellow fever booster vaccination. The CDR3 loop reads CASSPLAGVGNEQFF. In DNA, the CDR3 is TGTGCCAGCAGTCCACTAGCGGGGGTTGGGAATGAGCAGTTCTTC.